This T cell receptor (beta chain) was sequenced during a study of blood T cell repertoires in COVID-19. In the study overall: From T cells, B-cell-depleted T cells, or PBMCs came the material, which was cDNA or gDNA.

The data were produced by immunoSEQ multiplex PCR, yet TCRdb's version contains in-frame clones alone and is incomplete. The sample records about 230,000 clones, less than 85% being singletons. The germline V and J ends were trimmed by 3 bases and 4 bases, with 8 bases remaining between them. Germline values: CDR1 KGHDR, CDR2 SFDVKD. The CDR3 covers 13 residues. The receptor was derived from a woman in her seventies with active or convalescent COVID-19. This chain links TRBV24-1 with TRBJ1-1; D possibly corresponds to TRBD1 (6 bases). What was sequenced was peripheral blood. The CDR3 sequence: CATSDEGGTEAFF. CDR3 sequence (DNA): TGTGCCACCAGTGATGAAGGGGGCACTGAAGCTTTCTTT.